The subject of this entry is one TCR beta chain. The antigen is undetermined. These data belong to a study of beta chain features in type 1 diabetes. Whole-study results and caveats: Amplification by PCR could prefer shorter templates, with the same effect in patients and controls.

Expressed TCRB transcripts were sequenced, since all the RNA that had been isolated was reverse transcribed. Profiling relied on immunoSEQ multiplex PCR, and the TCRdb table lists in-frame clones only, not all of them. The data hold 860,000 or so clones, with about a sixth observed a single time. The material sequenced was naive CD4+ T cells from blood. The sequence derives from a young woman in good health.

The CDR3 region has the DNA TGTGCCAGTAACACAGGGGGCAATCAGCCCCAGCATTTT. Translating gives CASNTGGNQPQHF. The rearrangement joins TRBV19 to TRBJ1-5, with TRBD1 identical over 7 bases. V shed 7 bases and J 2 bases; nucleotides not matched to a gene: 2. This CDR3 contains 13 residues. Germline values: CDR1 LNHDA, CDR2 SQIVND (reference sequence).